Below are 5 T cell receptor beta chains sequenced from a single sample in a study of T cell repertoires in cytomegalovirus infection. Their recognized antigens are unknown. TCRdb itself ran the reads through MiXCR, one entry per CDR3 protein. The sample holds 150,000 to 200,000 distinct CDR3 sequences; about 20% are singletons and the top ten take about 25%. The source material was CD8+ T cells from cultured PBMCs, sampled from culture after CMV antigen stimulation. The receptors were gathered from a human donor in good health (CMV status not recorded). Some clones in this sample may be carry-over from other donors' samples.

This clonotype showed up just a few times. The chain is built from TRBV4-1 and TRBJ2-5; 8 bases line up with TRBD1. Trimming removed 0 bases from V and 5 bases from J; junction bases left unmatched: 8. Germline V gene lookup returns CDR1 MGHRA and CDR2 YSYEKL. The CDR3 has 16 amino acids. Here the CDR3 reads CASSQDRGQGAETQYF. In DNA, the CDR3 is TGCGCCAGCAGCCAAGATAGAGGACAGGGAGCGGAGACCCAGTACTTC.

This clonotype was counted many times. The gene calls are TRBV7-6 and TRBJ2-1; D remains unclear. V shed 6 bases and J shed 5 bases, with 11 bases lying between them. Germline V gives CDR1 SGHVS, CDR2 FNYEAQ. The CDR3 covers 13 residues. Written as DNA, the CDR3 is TGTGCCAGCAGTTCCCCGGTAAACAATGAGCAGTTCTTC. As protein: CASSSPVNNEQFF.

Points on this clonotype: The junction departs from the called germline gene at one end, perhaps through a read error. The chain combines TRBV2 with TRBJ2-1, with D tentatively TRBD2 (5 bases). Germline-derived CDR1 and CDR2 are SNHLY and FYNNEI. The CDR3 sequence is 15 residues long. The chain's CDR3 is CANSEGRSSYNEQFF. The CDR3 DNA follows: TGTGCCAACAGTGAGGGCCGGTCCTCCTACAATGAGCAGTTCTTC.

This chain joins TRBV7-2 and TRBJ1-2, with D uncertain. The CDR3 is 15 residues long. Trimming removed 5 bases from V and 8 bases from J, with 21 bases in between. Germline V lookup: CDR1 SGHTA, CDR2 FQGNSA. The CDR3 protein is CASSPLFDRDEGYTF. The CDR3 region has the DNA TGTGCCAGCAGCCCGTTGTTCGATCGGGATGAAGGCTACACCTTC.

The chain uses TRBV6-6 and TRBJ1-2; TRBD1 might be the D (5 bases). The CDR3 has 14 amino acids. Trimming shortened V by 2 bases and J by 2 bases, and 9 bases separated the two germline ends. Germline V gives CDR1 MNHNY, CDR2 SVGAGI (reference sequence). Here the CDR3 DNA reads TGTGCCAGCAGTTACGACAGACTAAACTATGGCTACACCTTC. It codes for CASSYDRLNYGYTF.